This entry lists 32 T cell receptor beta chains sequenced from one sample in a study of blood T cells in healthy people across ages. Then a second PCR, running about 7 to 11 cycles, was carried out with a sample-barcoded 5' primer and a J-beta primer mix. TCRdb redid the calling of the 5' RACE reads with MiXCR, one entry per CDR3 protein. This table has hundreds of thousands of distinct CDR3 sequences, 53% appearing once. The sample comprised blood. The source of these receptors is a man of 80 years or more in good health.

With regard to this clonotype: One end of the junction does not line up with germline, which may come from a read error. V usage is TRBV6-6 and J usage is TRBJ2-7; no firm D call. This CDR3 spans 13 amino acids. Germline-derived CDR1 and CDR2 are MNHNY and SVGAGI (reference sequence). The DNA for the CDR3 is TGTGCCAGCAGTGACTCCCGGCTGTCCGAGCAGTACTTC. This translates into CASSDSRLSEQYF.

The chain joins TRBV7-9 to TRBJ2-7; D perhaps matches TRBD1 (6 bases). Germline V gene sequence: CDR1 SEHNR, CDR2 FQNEAQ (reference sequence). The CDR3 has 16 residues. Trimming cost V 5 bases and J 2 bases, with 19 bases left between them. The CDR3 here is CASSPAGTLLTYEQYF. The DNA for the CDR3 is TGTGCCAGCAGCCCGGCCGGGACACTTTTAACCTACGAGCAGTACTTC.

As DNA, the CDR3 is TGTGCCAGCAGCTTAGGTCCCGGGGGGACTCGGTACGAGCAGTACTTC. It translates to CASSLGPGGTRYEQYF. The chain has TRBV7-2 and TRBJ2-7, with TRBD2 matching 7 bases. The CDR3 has 16 residues. Per germline, CDR1 SGHTA and CDR2 FQGNSA. Trimming at V came to 1 base and at J to 4 bases, leaving 10 bases not matched to a gene.

The chain employs TRBV7-2 and TRBJ2-3, with 15 positions matching TRBD2. V was clipped by 6 bases and J by 8 bases; unmatched bases: 12. The length of the CDR3 is 17 residues. The germline gives CDR1 SGHTA, CDR2 FQGNSA. The CDR3 spells CASRANGLAGGRGTQYF. CDR3 bases: TGTGCCAGCAGGGCTAACGGACTAGCGGGAGGGAGGGGTACGCAGTATTTT. Drawing the rest from reference TRBV7-2 and TRBJ2-3, the complete variable domain is GAGVSQSPSNKVTEKGKDVELRCDPISGHTALYWYRQSLGQGLEFLIYFQGNSAPDKSGLPSDRFSAERTGGSVSTLTIQRTQQEDSAVYLCASRANGLAGGRGTQYFGPGTRLTVL.

The rearrangement joins TRBV7-9 to TRBJ2-3, with TRBD2 matching 16 bases. The length of the CDR3 is 17 residues. Germline V CDR1 and CDR2: SEHNR, FQNEAQ (reference sequence). With V trimmed by 5 bases and J by 14 bases, 16 bases remained unmatched. The CDR3 region has the DNA TGTGCCAGCAGCCTAGACCAAGGGACTAGCGGGAGGGTAGCCGCGTATTTT. Translated: CASSLDQGTSGRVAAYF.

This clonotype was observed a few times. V is TRBV3-1 and J is TRBJ2-4, with TRBD1 matching over 8 bases. Germline values: CDR1 LGHDT, CDR2 YNNKEL (reference sequence). The J segment lost 8 bases and the V segment lost 4 bases, leaving 7 bases of the junction unmatched. The CDR3 consists of 14 residues. CDR3 sequence reads: CASSRDRWGDIQYF. The CDR3 DNA sequence: TGTGCCAGCAGCCGGGACAGGTGGGGGGACATTCAGTACTTC. Combining the CDR3 with reference TRBV3-1 and TRBJ2-4 gives the whole variable domain DTAVSQTPKYLVTQMGNDKSIKCEQNLGHDTMYWYKQDSKKFLKIMFSYNNKELIINETVPNRFSPKSPDKAHLNLHINSLELGDSAVYFCASSRDRWGDIQYFGAGTRLSVL.

The chain uses TRBV24-1 and TRBJ2-1; D is unresolved. The CDR3 covers 13 residues. Germline V lookup: CDR1 KGHDR, CDR2 SFDVKD. V lost 4 bases, J lost 7 bases, and 10 bases lay in between. The CDR3 coding sequence is TGTGCCACCAGTGACCTTGGGGTAAATGAGCAGTTCTTC. Translation: CATSDLGVNEQFF.

The chain combines TRBV27 with TRBJ2-3, with D unclear. CDR1 and CDR2 from the germline V gene are MNHEY and SMNVEV (reference sequence). This CDR3 comprises 11 residues. The ends were cut back, 8 bases at V and 14 bases at J, with 17 bases in the middle. CDR3: CASAKGRYAYF. CDR3 nucleotides: TGTGCCAGCGCAAAAGGCAGATACGCGTATTTT.

In its sample, this clonotype was seen a few times. The CDR3 DNA reads as TGTGCCAGCAGTCGGGACAGGGCAGGCTACAATGAGCAGTTCTTC. This sequence encodes CASSRDRAGYNEQFF. The V gene is TRBV12-3 or TRBV12-4, the J gene TRBJ2-1, with TRBD1 matching over 9 bases. The length of the CDR3 is 15 residues. Unmatched junction bases numbered 5, after V lost 5 bases and J lost 3 bases.

V and J are TRBV29-1 and TRBJ2-3; D may correspond to TRBD1 or TRBD2 (5 bases each). CDR3 length: 16 amino acids. CDR1 and CDR2 (germline): SQVTM, ANQGSEA. V was trimmed by 3 bases and J by 4 bases, leaving 20 bases between them. Here the CDR3 DNA reads TGCAGCGTTGAGTGCCGGCCCCTCGGGGCCCCAGATACGCAGTATTTT. Translation: CSVECRPLGAPDTQYF.

The chain is built from TRBV11-2 and TRBJ2-1; perhaps TRBD1 as D (6 bases). CDR1 and CDR2 (germline): SGHAT, FQNNGV. The CDR3 is 14 amino acids. V gave up 2 bases and J gave up 8 bases, with 13 bases separating them. CDR3 DNA sequence: TGTGCCAGCAGCTTAAACAGGGCGAGGGATGAGCAGTTCTTC. This encodes CASSLNRARDEQFF.

The rearrangement links TRBV7-2 to TRBJ2-5; D gene ambiguous. Germline lookup yields CDR1 SGHTA and CDR2 FQGNSA. V was cut by 0 bases and J by 2 bases, with 7 bases left in between. This CDR3 is 14 amino acids long. Here the CDR3 reads CASSLARVQETQYF. The CDR3 nucleotides read TGTGCCAGCAGCTTAGCACGGGTTCAAGAGACCCAGTACTTC.

V and J are TRBV2 and TRBJ2-1; D uncertain. The germline V gene has CDR1 SNHLY and CDR2 FYNNEI. This CDR3 comprises 11 residues. V shed 0 bases and J shed 9 bases, with 3 bases lying between them. The chain's CDR3 is CASSEAVEQFF. CDR3 DNA: TGTGCCAGCAGTGAAGCGGTTGAGCAGTTCTTC.

The genes are TRBV24-1 and TRBJ2-5; 11 bases align to TRBD2. The V gene's germline CDR1 is KGHDR and CDR2 SFDVKD. The ends lost 1 base at V and 11 bases at J; junction bases unmatched: 11. CDR3 size: 16 residues. The CDR3 DNA follows: TGTGCCACCAGTGATTTCGGGACTAGCGGCAGCAATGAGCAGTACTTC. This encodes CATSDFGTSGSNEQYF.

CDR3 protein: CASSLRQNQETQYF. The CDR3, as DNA: TGTGCCAGCAGCCTCCGACAGAACCAAGAGACCCAGTACTTC. The rearrangement joins TRBV16 to TRBJ2-5, with a weak D call TRBD1 (5 bases). CDR1 is KGHSY, CDR2 FQNENV, per germline. The CDR3 loop spans 14 amino acids. V was pared by 4 bases and J by 0 bases, with 9 bases between.

The chain links TRBV9 to TRBJ2-5; D not certain. Germline V gene lookup returns CDR1 SGDLS and CDR2 YYNGEE. With 1 base removed from V and 11 bases from J, the gap between germline ends came to 12 bases. The CDR3 is 12 amino acids. The DNA of the CDR3 is TGTGCCAGCAGCGTACGGAGCAATGAGCAGTACTTC. Translation gives CASSVRSNEQYF.

This clonotype was counted between two and nine times. This sequence joins TRBV29-1 and TRBJ1-5; D is uncertain. The germline gives CDR1 SQVTM, CDR2 ANQGSEA. The CDR3 totals 14 residues. The V end was cut by 4 bases, the J end by 0 bases, with 10 bases between. The CDR3 sequence: CSVGEANSNQPQHF. CDR3 in DNA: TGCAGCGTTGGAGAAGCTAATAGCAATCAGCCCCAGCATTTT.

This chain links TRBV5-1 with TRBJ1-2; 8 nucleotides line up with TRBD1. Germline lookup yields CDR1 SGHRS and CDR2 YFSETQ. The CDR3 sequence is 15 residues long. The ends lost 0 bases at V and 2 bases at J; junction bases unmatched: 3. For the CDR3, the DNA is TGCGCCAGCAGCTTGGAAACAGGGGGGAACTATGGCTACACCTTC. Its protein product is CASSLETGGNYGYTF.

The V call is TRBV27, the J call TRBJ2-5, with TRBD2 matching 14 bases. The CDR3 contains 19 residues. After removal of 0 bases from V and 2 bases from J, the junction contained 8 bases not matched to a gene. Germline V lookup: CDR1 MNHEY, CDR2 SMNVEV (reference sequence). The CDR3, as DNA: TGTGCCAGCAGTTTATCGGGGACTAGCGGGAGTCCCACTCAAGAGACCCAGTACTTC. This sequence encodes CASSLSGTSGSPTQETQYF.

The V call is TRBV7-2, the J call TRBJ2-7, with no clear D. Germline CDR1 reads SGHTA; CDR2 reads FQGNSA. The germline V and J ends were trimmed by 3 bases and 0 bases, with 12 bases remaining between them. The CDR3 sequence is 15 residues long. In DNA, the CDR3 is TGTGCCAGCAGCTTGGGAAGGCTCTCCTCCTACGAGCAGTACTTC. Translation: CASSLGRLSSYEQYF.

V is TRBV20-1 and J is TRBJ2-3; 8 bases agree with TRBD2. From germline, CDR1 is DFQATT and CDR2 SNEGSKA (reference sequence). This CDR3 region has 16 residues. The V segment lost 0 bases and the J segment 2 bases; nucleotides outside the gene matches: 7. The CDR3 sequence: CSARDKLAVPTDTQYF. In DNA, the CDR3 is TGCAGTGCTAGAGATAAACTAGCGGTTCCCACAGATACGCAGTATTTT.

The chain is built from TRBV11-2 and TRBJ2-2, with D unresolved. CDR1 and CDR2 (germline): SGHAT, FQNNGV. V lost 1 base and J lost 4, with 7 bases in between. This CDR3 spans 14 amino acids. The DNA of the CDR3 is TGTGCCAGCAGCTTAGCGCCGAGCACCGGGGAGCTGTTTTTT. Its translation is CASSLAPSTGELFF.

The V gene is TRBV5-5, the J gene TRBJ1-2; weak D call: TRBD1 (5 bases). This CDR3 is 14 amino acids long. Germline CDR1 and CDR2: SGHKS and YYEKEE (reference sequence). Trimming left V 2 bases short and J 8 bases short, with 16 bases between. The DNA of the CDR3 is TGTGCCAGCAGCTTAGACCAGGGATGGGGAGGCTACACCTTC. Protein sequence: CASSLDQGWGGYTF.

The chain employs TRBV6-1 and TRBJ1-1; the D gene is possibly TRBD1 (6 bases). In germline, CDR1 is MNHNS, CDR2 SASEGT. CDR3 length equals 12 residues. Trimming cost V 4 bases and J 8 bases, with 11 bases left between them. DNA for the CDR3: TGTGCCAGCAGTGCACGGACAGACGAAGCTTTCTTT. Protein: CASSARTDEAFF.

The gene calls are TRBV3-1 and TRBJ2-1, with D tentatively TRBD2 (6 bases). The CDR3 runs 12 residues. Germline CDR1 reads LGHDT; CDR2 reads YNNKEL (reference sequence). Deletions cut 6 bases from V and 10 bases from J, with 13 bases between. The CDR3 here is CASRYGGHEQFF. The CDR3 DNA sequence: TGTGCCAGCAGGTACGGGGGTCACGAGCAGTTCTTC.

The gene calls are TRBV18 and TRBJ2-5; the match to TRBD1 covers 9 bases. V gave up 2 bases and J gave up 4 bases; unmatched junction bases: 8. The CDR3 is made up of 16 amino acids. Per germline, CDR1 KGHSH and CDR2 LQKENI. CDR3 in amino acids: CASSPEQGAVGETQYF. In DNA, the CDR3 is TGTGCCAGCTCACCAGAACAGGGGGCGGTCGGAGAGACCCAGTACTTC.

The V gene is TRBV6-5, the J gene TRBJ1-2; 8 nucleotides line up with TRBD1. The CDR3 is made up of 16 amino acids. Germline CDR1 is MNHEY and CDR2 is SVGAGI. With V trimmed by 3 bases and J by 0 bases, 6 bases remained unmatched. CDR3 in DNA: TGTGCCAGCAGTTATTCCGGGACAGGAGCTAACTATGGCTACACCTTC. As protein: CASSYSGTGANYGYTF.

This chain connects TRBV6-5 to TRBJ1-1; 9 nucleotides align to TRBD1. After removal of 4 bases from V and 3 bases from J, the junction contained 6 bases not matched to a gene. Germline V gene data show CDR1 as MNHEY and CDR2 as SVGAGI. This CDR3 has 15 amino acids. The CDR3 sequence is CASSSGGQGHTEAFF. The CDR3 DNA reads as TGTGCCAGCAGTTCAGGGGGACAGGGCCACACTGAAGCTTTCTTT.

The gene calls are TRBV7-6 and TRBJ2-5; no clear D gene. TRBJ2-7 matches the DNA end more closely, so the J call is doubtful. This CDR3 is built from 13 residues. In germline, CDR1 is SGHVS, CDR2 FNYEAQ. The CDR3 loop reads CASSLRSGIEQYF. The CDR3 DNA reads TGTGCCAGCAGCTTACGTTCGGGTATCGAGCAGTACTTC.

A word on this clonotype: The junction does not match germline at one end; this may be a read error. The chain combines TRBV15 with TRBJ2-1, with D perhaps TRBD1 or TRBD2 (5 bases each). The CDR3 extends over 15 amino acids. Per germline, CDR1 LNHNV and CDR2 YYDKDF (reference sequence). For the CDR3, the DNA is TGTACCACCAGCGGACGTGAGGGGAACTACAATGAGCAGTTCTTC. It translates to CTTSGREGNYNEQFF.

This clonotype appeared a few times. The J gene is TRBJ2-5, the V gene TRBV2, with 7 nucleotides matching TRBD1. V trimming: 10 bases; J trimming: 0 bases; junction bases outside the gene matches: 8. CDR3 length: 14 residues. Germline CDR1 and CDR2: SNHLY and FYNNEI. This CDR3 is CATKQGRNQETQYF. CDR3 in DNA: TGTGCCACAAAACAGGGGCGGAACCAAGAGACCCAGTACTTC. The entire variable domain, with the rest obtained from reference TRBV2 and TRBJ2-5, is as follows: EPEVTQTPSHQVTQMGQEVILRCVPISNHLYFYWYRQILGQKVEFLVSFYNNEISEKSEIFDDQFSVERPDGSNFTLKIRSTKLEDSAMYFCATKQGRNQETQYFGPGTRLLVL.

The J gene is TRBJ1-1, the V gene TRBV28; tentative D call: TRBD1 (5 bases). The CDR3 sequence is 12 residues long. Trimming cost V 6 bases and J 4 bases, with 9 bases left between them. CDR1 is MDHEN, CDR2 SYDVKM, per germline. The CDR3 protein is CASRDSSTEAFF. The CDR3 DNA sequence: TGTGCCAGCAGAGACAGTAGCACTGAAGCTTTCTTT.